This T cell receptor beta chain is from a study of blood T cell repertoires in COVID-19. The V segment lost 3 bases and the J segment 1 base; nucleotides outside the gene matches: 0. The germline V gene has CDR1 KGHSH and CDR2 LQKENI. The CDR3 sequence is 15 residues long. Methods used by the authors: Estimated nucleated cell counts came from reference gene primer amplification. Assay used: immunoSEQ multiplex PCR; TCRdb lists only in-frame clones, some missing. V, J and clone size were drawn from that table, and D and trimming were deduced from the DNA. The sample contains under 500,000 clones, approximately 92% of which appear only once. In assigning cohorts, the study relied on participant-reported clinical history. Remarks on this clone: Other DNA sequences from this sample encode an identical CDR3 as well.

This clonotype originated in a young man who had recovered from COVID-19. The genes are TRBV18 and TRBJ2-3; 11 bases align to TRBD2. Sequences were obtained from PBMCs or T cells enriched from blood (not recorded which). The CDR3 bases are TGTGCCAGCTCACCGACTAGCGGGGGCACAGATACGCAGTATTTT. Its translation is CASSPTSGGTDTQYF.